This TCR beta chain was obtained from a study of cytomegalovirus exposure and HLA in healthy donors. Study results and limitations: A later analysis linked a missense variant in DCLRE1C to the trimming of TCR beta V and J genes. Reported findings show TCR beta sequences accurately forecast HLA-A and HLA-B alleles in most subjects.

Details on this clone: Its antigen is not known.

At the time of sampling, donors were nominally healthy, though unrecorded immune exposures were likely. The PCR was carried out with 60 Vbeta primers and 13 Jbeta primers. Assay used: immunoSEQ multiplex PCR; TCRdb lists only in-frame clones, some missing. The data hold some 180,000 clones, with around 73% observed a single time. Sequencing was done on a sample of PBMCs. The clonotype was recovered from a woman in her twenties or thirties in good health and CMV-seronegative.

CDR3 sequence (DNA): TGCGCCAGCAGTCCCGGGACAGTAGAGACCCAGTACTTC. This translates into CASSPGTVETQYF. This sequence joins TRBV5-1 and TRBJ2-5, with 7 nucleotides matching TRBD1. Germline values: CDR1 SGHRS, CDR2 YFSETQ. The CDR3 covers 13 residues. Unmatched junction bases numbered 5, after V lost 5 bases and J lost 4 bases.